The next 3 T cell receptor beta chains were all read from a single sample in a study of blood T cell repertoires in COVID-19. The assay was immunoSEQ multiplex PCR, and TCRdb's table has in-frame clones only and misses some. This table has approximately 120,000 clones, approximately 89% appearing once. The sequenced sample was peripheral blood. Receptors originate from a woman of 80 years or more with COVID-19, enrolled during active disease.

The V and J genes are TRBV3-1 (or the pseudogene TRBV3-2) and TRBJ2-7; D may be TRBD2 (6 bases). This CDR3 spans 13 amino acids. Germline V lookup: CDR1 LGHDT, CDR2 YNNKEL (reference sequence). Trimming took 1 base from V and 7 from J, leaving 11 bases between them. CDR3 residues: CASSQGGGFEQYF. The CDR3 DNA reads TGTGCCAGCAGCCAAGGCGGAGGGTTTGAGCAGTACTTC.

This chain links TRBV11-3 with TRBJ1-3; 9 bases match TRBD1. The J segment lost 2 bases and the V segment lost 0 bases, leaving 8 bases of the junction unmatched. Germline lookup yields CDR1 SGHNT and CDR2 YENEEA. The CDR3 contains 18 residues. The DNA of the CDR3 is TGTGCCAGCAGCTTAGATAGGCGGACAGGGGTTGCTGGAAACACCATATATTTT. Amino acid sequence: CASSLDRRTGVAGNTIYF.

The chain employs TRBV24-1 and TRBJ2-1; 9 nucleotides match TRBD2. CDR3 length: 17 residues. The junction had 7 bases not matched to a gene; V was cut back by 5 bases and J by 0 bases. Germline V gene lookup returns CDR1 KGHDR and CDR2 SFDVKD. The CDR3 here is CATSATSAGGSYNEQFF. CDR3 nucleotide sequence: TGTGCCACCAGTGCGACCTCAGCGGGAGGCTCCTACAATGAGCAGTTCTTC.